Sequencing of this T cell receptor (beta chain) was carried out in a study of T cells expressing NK-cell markers. General study results and limits: More than five donors had dominant NKG2C+ clonotypes that comprised roughly 1.0-7.0% of their CD8+ T cells.

Germline assignment: CDR1 GTSNPN and CDR2 SVGIG (reference sequence). CDR3 length equals 13 residues. TCRdb reprocessed the 5' RACE reads and stores each CDR3 protein as one record, lacking DNA. The sample data list hundreds of thousands of distinct CDR3 sequences. Of note for this clonotype: The antigen is undetermined.

V and J are TRBV30 and TRBJ1-1; TCRdb proposes TRBD1, but this gene call is untestable without DNA. This clonotype was sampled from a woman aged 18-70 years in good health. The sequencing input was blood T cells: a sorted CD56 or NKG2C T cell subset, CD4+ or CD8+ T cells, or bulk PBMC T cells (not recorded which). The CDR3 loop reads CAWSAPPNTEAFF. Using reference TRBV30 and TRBJ1-1 for the parts outside the CDR3, the full variable domain is SQTIHQWPATLVQPVGSPLSLECTVEGTSNPNLYWYRQAAGRGLQLLFYSVGIGQISSEVPQNLSASRPQDRQFILSSKKLLLSDSGFYLCAWSAPPNTEAFFGQGTRLTVV.